This TCR beta chain was captured by sequencing in a study of cytomegalovirus exposure and HLA in healthy donors. At the level of the study: An early release of data contained some 80 million unique TCRs, which came from HLA-typed donors.

General study findings and limits: Most sequenced TCRs were rare (though some public TCRs occurred in many donors).

Concerning this clone: Its antigen remains unidentified. One junction end disagrees with the germline gene, perhaps due to a read error.

Primers for the PCR totalled 60 Vbeta and 13 Jbeta. TCRdb's table, derived via immunoSEQ multiplex PCR, lists solely in-frame clones and lacks some. This sample has some 77,000 clones, with approximately 71% found just once. The specimen was PBMCs. The sequence was collected from a woman aged 40 to 50 in good health and CMV-seronegative.

CDR3 in DNA: TGCAGCGTTAAAGAGACAGGGGGCACTGAAGCTTTCTTT. This translates into CSVKETGGTEAFF. The rearrangement joins TRBV29-1 to TRBJ1-1; 9 bases are shared with TRBD1. Germline CDR1 and CDR2: SQVTM and ANQGSEA. This CDR3 comprises 13 residues. The whole variable domain, remainder taken from reference TRBV29-1 and TRBJ1-1, is SAVISQKPSRDICQRGTSLTIQCQVDSQVTMMFWYRQQPGQSLTLIATANQGSEATYESGFVIDKFPISRPNLTFSTLTVSNMSPEDSSIYLCSVKETGGTEAFFGQGTRLTVV.